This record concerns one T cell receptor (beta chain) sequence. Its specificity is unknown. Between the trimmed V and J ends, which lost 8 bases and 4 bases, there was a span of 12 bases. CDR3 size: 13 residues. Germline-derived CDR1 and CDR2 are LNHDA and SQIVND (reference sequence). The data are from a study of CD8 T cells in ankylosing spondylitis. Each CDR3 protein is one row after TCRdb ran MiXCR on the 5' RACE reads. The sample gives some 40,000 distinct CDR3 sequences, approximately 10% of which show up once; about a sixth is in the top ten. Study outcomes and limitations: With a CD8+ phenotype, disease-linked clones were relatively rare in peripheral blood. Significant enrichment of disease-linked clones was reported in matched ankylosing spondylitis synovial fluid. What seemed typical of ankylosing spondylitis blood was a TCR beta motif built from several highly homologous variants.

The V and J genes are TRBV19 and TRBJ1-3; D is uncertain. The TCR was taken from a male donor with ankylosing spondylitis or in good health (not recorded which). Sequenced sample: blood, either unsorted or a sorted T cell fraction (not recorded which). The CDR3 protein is CASRTMLGNTIYF. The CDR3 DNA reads TGTGCCAGTCGGACCATGCTCGGAAACACCATATATTTT.